This T cell receptor beta chain was retrieved from a study of CD8 T cells in ankylosing spondylitis. Per germline, CDR1 SEHNR and CDR2 FQNEAQ (reference sequence). This CDR3 contains 12 residues. Trimming shortened V by 3 bases and J by 2 bases, and 5 bases separated the two germline ends. TCRdb re-called the 5' RACE reads with MiXCR, one entry per CDR3 protein. This table has about 330,000 distinct CDR3 sequences, 6.5% to 10% appearing once. General observations from the study: Ankylosing spondylitis blood appeared to be characterized by a TCR beta motif of 7 to 9 highly homologous variants.

This clonotype was seen at least ten times. The antigen is unknown. Sequencing was done on a sample of blood, either unsorted or a sorted T cell fraction (not recorded which). V usage is TRBV7-9 and J usage is TRBJ2-7; D unresolved. The TCR was taken from a male donor with ankylosing spondylitis. CDR3 nucleotides: TGTGCCAGCAGCTTCCACGCCTACGAGCAGTACTTC. It specifies CASSFHAYEQYF.